This section outlines one T cell receptor (beta chain) sequence together with its context. Its antigen is currently not known. The record has no base qualities; no much larger clone is one base away. The immunoSEQ Assay, a bias-controlled multiplex PCR, was used to amplify TCRbeta CDR3 regions from genomic DNA. The paper's processing steps were these. Nucleated cell counts per sample were estimated from amplification of reference gene primers within the assay. To quantify the absolute abundance of each unique TCRbeta CDR3 rearrangement, sequence reads were collapsed and filtered. For each sample, productive Simpson clonality was calculated by taking the square root of Simpson's diversity index across productive rearrangements. TCRdb's version of the immuneACCESS table is confined to in-frame rearrangements and falls short of the full clone set. An unresolved V gene accounts for under half of the shortfall where checked; the remainder is of unknown origin. That table furnishes V, J and clone size, whereas the DNA furnished D and trimming. For this sample there are under 150,000 clones; approximately 90% appear just once. The ten largest account for 2% to 2.5% of the sample.

Whole blood was collected in K2EDTA tubes by collaborating institutions according to the institutions' own protocols. For TCRbeta analysis, collaborator samples were shipped as frozen whole blood, as isolated PBMCs, or as DNA extracted from either sample type. This entry comes from a study of blood T cell repertoires in COVID-19 (dated by TCRdb to about 2020). In terms of the full investigation: Samples covering the acute and convalescent phases of COVID-19 were provided by collaborators in the United States, Italy and Spain. The material from the prospective study consisted of cDNA or gDNA derived from T cells, B-cell-depleted T cells, or PBMCs. The repertoires were released in a freely available public database intended as a resource for research on the immune response to SARS-CoV-2. The samples were drawn from two sources: the first 160 participants of the ongoing ImmuneRACE study, and 1,200 or so subjects contributed by 6 global collaborators. HLA class I and class II types, where available, came from metadata supplied by the sample provider rather than from assay-based typing. Subjects who had been exposed to COVID-19, were actively infected with it, or had recovered from it provided the deeply sampled blood TCRbeta repertoires that made up the dataset. A de-identified subject ID, COVID-19 status, age in years and sex were almost always included in the sample metadata.

Trimmed from V: 6 bases; trimmed from J: 3 bases; junction bases lacking a gene match: 7. The CDR3 contains 15 residues, cysteine and phenylalanine counted. Of the read, only the CDR3 DNA is kept; its 45 bases are in frame from base 1. In the germline V gene, CDR1 corresponds to MNHEY and CDR2 to SVGAGI. What the work shows at the level of the full study, not this receptor alone: The quantity of clinical and demographic metadata differed by source and by participant and was supplied without curation.

Material: peripheral blood. The rearrangement combines TRBV6-5 with TRBJ2-3; 9 of the junction bases match TRBD2. This TCR derives from a man aged 70 or older with active COVID-19. The CDR3 region has the sequence CASSVAGVRTDTQYF. In nucleotides, the sequence is TGTGCCAGCAGCGTAGCGGGAGTTCGTACAGATACGCAGTATTTT.